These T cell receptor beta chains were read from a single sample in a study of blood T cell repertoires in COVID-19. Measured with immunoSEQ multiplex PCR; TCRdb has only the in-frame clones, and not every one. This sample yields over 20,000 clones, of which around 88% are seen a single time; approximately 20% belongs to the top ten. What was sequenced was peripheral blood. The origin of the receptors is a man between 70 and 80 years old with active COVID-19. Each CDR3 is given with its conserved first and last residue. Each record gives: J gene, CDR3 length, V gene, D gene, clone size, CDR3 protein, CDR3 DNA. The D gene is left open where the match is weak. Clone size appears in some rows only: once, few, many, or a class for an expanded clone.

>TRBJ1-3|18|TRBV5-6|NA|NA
CASSLDGRQPISGNTIYF
TGTGCCAGCAGCTTGGATGGGCGACAGCCGATTTCTGGAAACACCATATATTTT
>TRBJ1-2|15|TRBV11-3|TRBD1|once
CASSLSRGINYGYTF
TGTGCCAGCAGCCTCAGCAGGGGGATCAACTATGGCTACACCTTC
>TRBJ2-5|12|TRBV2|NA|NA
CASRNIDETQYF
TGTGCCAGCAGAAACATCGATGAGACCCAGTACTTC
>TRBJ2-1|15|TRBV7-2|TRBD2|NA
CASSTGLATGDEQFF
TGTGCCAGCAGCACGGGACTAGCGACAGGCGATGAGCAGTTCTTC
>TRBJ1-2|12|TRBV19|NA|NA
CASSTRNYGYTF
TGTGCCAGTAGTACACGGAACTATGGCTACACCTTC
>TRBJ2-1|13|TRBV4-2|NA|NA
CASSQGQGIEQFF
TGTGCCAGCAGCCAAGGGCAGGGGATTGAGCAGTTCTTC
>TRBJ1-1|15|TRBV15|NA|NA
CATSRDLGGSTEAFF
TGTGCCACCAGCAGAGATCTGGGGGGTAGCACTGAAGCTTTCTTT
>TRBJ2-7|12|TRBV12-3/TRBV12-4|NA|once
CASSYNRVEQYF
TGTGCCAGCAGCTACAACAGGGTCGAGCAGTACTTC
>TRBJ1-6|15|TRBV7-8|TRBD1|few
CASSSGQGEGSPLHF
TGTGCCAGCAGCTCGGGACAGGGGGAGGGATCACCCCTCCACTTT
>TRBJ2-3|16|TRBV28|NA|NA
CASSFNRGAGTDTQYF
TGTGCCAGCAGTTTTAATCGGGGGGCCGGCACAGATACGCAGTATTTT
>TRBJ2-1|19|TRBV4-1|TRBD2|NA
CASSRKRGDEASGGNEQFF
TGCGCCAGCAGCCGCAAGAGGGGGGACGAGGCCAGCGGGGGTAATGAGCAGTTCTTC
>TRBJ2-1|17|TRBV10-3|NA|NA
CAISESGPRHLGNEQFF
TGTGCCATCAGTGAGTCTGGGCCTCGCCACTTAGGCAATGAGCAGTTCTTC
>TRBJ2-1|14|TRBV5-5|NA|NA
CASSNRGPEGQQFF
TGTGCCAGCAGCAACCGAGGGCCGGAGGGCCAGCAGTTCTTC
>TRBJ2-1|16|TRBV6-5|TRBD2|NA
CASSSPLAGAGNEQFF
TGTGCCAGCAGTTCCCCACTAGCGGGAGCTGGCAATGAGCAGTTCTTC
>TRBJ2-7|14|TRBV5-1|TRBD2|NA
CASSPIAGGHEQYF
TGCGCCAGCAGCCCAATAGCGGGGGGCCACGAGCAGTACTTC
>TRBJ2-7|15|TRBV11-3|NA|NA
CASSFGGADPHEQYF
TGTGCCAGCAGCTTTGGCGGGGCGGACCCCCACGAGCAGTACTTC
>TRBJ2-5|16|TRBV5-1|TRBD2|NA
CASSMRPGLAGETQYF
TGCGCCAGCAGCATGCGGCCGGGACTAGCAGGAGAGACCCAGTACTTC
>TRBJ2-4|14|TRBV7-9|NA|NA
CASSLVGGRNIQYF
TGTGCCAGCAGCTTAGTTGGCGGCAGAAACATTCAGTACTTC